The clone carrying this T cell receptor (beta chain) was picked up a small number of times. Its antigen is currently unknown. The entry originates in a study of T cells in narcolepsy. General study points: No autoreactive T cell clone sequences appeared in some memory CD4+ repertoires. Autoreactive clonotypes reportedly recurred in blood of same and different patients, not controls.

Clones were read by immunoSEQ multiplex PCR, and TCRdb kept only the in-frame ones, dropping some. The data show nearly 25,000 clones, with 50% to 65% seen just once and more than 10% held by the top ten. The CDR3 spans 15 residues. CDR1 and CDR2 (germline): SNHLY, FYNNEI. Trimming took 7 bases from V and 6 from J; bases not matched to a gene: 7. This sequence was found in a human donor in good health. The sequencing sample was made of memory (CD45RA-) CD4+ T cells from blood. The chain employs TRBV2 and TRBJ2-2, with 11 bases lining up with TRBD2. CDR3 in DNA: TGTGCCAGCAACCCGACTAGCGGGACTCCCGGGGAGCTGTTTTTT. Protein sequence: CASNPTSGTPGELFF.